A single TCR beta chain is shown here with its context. The sample belongs to a study of T-cell reconstitution after alpha-beta-depleted transplantation in children. Preparation of the TCRbeta library involved a method that used unique molecular identifiers. TCRdb redid the calling of the PCR reads with MiXCR, one entry per CDR3 protein. The data hold a few hundred thousand distinct CDR3 sequences, with about a tenth observed a single time. Germline CDR1 is DFQATT and CDR2 is SNEGSKA (reference sequence). The ends were cut back, 0 bases at V and 1 base at J, with 22 bases in the middle. The CDR3 is made up of 18 amino acids.

This sample comprised PBMCs from the stem cell graft donor, obtained from the stem cell graft. The clonotype was recovered from a human donor who donated a stem cell graft to a child with acute lymphoblastic leukemia. This chain joins TRBV20-1 and TRBJ2-7; the D gene is possibly TRBD1 (5 bases). The CDR3 reads CSARDPFPQVDKSYEQYF. CDR3 nucleotide sequence: TGCAGTGCTAGAGATCCTTTTCCACAGGTCGACAAGTCCTACGAGCAGTACTTC.